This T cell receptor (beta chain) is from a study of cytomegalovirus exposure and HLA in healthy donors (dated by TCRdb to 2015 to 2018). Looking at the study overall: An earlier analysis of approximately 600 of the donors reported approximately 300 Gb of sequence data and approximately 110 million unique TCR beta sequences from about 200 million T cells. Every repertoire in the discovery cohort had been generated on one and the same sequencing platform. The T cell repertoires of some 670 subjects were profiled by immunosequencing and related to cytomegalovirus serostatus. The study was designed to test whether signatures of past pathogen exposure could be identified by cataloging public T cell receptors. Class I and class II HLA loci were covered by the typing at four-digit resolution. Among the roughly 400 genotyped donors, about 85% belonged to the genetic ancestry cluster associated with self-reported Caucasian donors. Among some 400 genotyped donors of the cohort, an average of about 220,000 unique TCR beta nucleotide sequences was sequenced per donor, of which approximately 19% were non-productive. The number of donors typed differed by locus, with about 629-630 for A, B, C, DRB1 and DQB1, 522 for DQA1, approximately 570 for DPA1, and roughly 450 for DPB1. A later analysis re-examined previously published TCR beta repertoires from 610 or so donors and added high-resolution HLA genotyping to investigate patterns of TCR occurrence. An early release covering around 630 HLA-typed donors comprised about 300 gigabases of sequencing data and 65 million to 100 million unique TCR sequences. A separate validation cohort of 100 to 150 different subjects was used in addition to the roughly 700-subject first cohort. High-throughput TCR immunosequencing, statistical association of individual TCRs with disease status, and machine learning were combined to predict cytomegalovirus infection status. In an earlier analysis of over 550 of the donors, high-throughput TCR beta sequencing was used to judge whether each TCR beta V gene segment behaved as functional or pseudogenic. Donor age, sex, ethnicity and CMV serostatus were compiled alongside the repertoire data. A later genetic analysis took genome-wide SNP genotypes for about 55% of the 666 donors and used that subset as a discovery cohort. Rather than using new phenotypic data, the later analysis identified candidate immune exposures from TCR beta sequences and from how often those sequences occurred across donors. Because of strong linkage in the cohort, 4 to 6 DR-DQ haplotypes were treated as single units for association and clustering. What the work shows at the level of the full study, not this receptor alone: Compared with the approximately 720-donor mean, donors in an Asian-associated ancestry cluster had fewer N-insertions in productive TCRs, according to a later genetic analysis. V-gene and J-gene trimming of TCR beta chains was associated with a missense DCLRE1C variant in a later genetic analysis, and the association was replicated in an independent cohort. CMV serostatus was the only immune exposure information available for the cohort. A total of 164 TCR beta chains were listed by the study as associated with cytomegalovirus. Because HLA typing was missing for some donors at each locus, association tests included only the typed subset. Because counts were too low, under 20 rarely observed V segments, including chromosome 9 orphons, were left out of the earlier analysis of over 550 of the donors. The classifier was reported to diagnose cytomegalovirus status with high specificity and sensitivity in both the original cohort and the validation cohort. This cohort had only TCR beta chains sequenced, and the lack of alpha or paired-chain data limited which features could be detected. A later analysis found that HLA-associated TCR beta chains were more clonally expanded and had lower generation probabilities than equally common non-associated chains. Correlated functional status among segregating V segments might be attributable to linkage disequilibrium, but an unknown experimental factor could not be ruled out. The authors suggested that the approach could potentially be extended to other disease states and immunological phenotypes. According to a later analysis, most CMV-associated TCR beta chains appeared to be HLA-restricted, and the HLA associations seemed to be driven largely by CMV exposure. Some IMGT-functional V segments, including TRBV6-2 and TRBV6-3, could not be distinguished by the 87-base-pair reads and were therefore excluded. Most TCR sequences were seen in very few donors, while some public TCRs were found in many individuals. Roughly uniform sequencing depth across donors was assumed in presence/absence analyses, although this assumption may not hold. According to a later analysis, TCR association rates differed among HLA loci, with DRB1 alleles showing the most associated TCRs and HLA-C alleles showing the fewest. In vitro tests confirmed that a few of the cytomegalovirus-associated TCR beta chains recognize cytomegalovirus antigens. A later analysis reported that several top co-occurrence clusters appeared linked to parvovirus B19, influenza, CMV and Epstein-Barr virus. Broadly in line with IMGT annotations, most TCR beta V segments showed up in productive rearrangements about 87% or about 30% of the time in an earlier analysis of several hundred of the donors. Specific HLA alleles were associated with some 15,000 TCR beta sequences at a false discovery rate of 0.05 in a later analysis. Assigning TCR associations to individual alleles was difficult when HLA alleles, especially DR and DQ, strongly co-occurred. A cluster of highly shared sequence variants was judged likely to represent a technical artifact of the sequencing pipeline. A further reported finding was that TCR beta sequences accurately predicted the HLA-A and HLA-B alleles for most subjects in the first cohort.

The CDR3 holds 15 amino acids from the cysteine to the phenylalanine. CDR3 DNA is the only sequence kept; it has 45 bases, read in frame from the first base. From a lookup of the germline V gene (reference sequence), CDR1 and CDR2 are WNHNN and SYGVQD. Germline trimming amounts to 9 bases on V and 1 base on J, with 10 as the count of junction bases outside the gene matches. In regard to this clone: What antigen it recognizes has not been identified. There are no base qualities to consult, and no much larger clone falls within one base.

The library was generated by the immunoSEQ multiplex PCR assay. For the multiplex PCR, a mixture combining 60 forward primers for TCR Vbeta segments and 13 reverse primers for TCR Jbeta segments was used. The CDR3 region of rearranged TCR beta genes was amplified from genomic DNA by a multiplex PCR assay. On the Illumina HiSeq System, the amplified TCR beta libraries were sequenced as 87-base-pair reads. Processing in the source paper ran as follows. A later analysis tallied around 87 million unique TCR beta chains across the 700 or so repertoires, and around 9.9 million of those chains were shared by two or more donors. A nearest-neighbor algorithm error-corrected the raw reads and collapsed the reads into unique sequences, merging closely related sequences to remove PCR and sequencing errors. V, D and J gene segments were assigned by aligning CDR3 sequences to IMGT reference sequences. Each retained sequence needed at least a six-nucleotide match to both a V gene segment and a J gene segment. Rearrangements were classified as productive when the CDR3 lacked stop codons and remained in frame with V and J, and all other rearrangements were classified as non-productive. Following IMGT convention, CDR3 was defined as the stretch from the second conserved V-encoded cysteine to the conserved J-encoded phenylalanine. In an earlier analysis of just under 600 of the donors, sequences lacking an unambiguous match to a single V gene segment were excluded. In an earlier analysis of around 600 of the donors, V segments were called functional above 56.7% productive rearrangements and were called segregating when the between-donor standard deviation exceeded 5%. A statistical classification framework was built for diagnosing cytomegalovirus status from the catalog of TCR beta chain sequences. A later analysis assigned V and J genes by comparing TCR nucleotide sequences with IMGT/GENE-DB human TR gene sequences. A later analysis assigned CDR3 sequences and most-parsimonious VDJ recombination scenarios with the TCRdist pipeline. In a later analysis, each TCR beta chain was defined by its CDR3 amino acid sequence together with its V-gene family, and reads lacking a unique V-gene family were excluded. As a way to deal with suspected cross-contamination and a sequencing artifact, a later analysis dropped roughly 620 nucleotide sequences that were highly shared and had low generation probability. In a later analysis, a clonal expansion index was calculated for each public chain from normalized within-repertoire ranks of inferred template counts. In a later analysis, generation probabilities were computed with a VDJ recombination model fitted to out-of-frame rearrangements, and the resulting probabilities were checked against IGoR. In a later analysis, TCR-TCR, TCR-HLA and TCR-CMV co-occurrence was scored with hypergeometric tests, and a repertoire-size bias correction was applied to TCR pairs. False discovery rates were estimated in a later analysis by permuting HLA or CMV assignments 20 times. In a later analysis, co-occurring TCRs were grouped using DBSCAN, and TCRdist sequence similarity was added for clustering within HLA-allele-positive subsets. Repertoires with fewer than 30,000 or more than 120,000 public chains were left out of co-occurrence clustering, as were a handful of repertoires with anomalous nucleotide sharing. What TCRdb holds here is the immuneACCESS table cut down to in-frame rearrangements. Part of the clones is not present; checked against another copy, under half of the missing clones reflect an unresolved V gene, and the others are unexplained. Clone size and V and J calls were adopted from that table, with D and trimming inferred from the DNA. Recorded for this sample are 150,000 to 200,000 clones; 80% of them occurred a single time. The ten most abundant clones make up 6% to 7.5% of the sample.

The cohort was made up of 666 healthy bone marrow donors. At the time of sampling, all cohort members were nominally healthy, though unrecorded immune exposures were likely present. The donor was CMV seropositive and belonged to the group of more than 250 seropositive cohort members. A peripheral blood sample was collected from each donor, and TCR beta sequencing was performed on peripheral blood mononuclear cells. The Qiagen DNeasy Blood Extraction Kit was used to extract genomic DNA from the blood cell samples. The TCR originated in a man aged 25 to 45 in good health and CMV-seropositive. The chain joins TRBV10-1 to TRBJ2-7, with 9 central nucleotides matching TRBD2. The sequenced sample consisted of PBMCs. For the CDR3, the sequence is CARRTLAGKSYEQYF. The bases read TGCGCCAGGAGAACCCTAGCGGGAAAATCCTACGAGCAGTACTTC.